These T cell receptor beta chains were read from a single sample in a study of shared T cell receptors in the human thymus. Sequencing was performed with immunoSEQ multiplex PCR; in TCRdb, only in-frame clones are kept and a portion is missing. In the table there are around 730,000 clones, approximately 83% of which are singletons. This sample also appeared in a second study, on human thymus T cells.

Sample: thymocytes. The source of these receptors is a girl under three years old with a congenital heart defect. Both conserved end residues are part of each CDR3. The D gene is left open where the match is weak. Clone size, where shown, is once, few, many, or a class for clones that have expanded.

j_call d_call v_call clone_size cdr3_nt cdr3_aa
TRBJ2-7 TRBD1 TRBV6-6 few TGTGCCAGCAGTTACGACAGGGCGATATTCTACGAGCAGTACTTC CASSYDRAIFYEQYF
TRBJ2-7 NA TRBV14 NA TGTGCCAGCAGCCAAGATAGACGAGGCGGCTACGAGCAGTACTTC CASSQDRRGGYEQYF
TRBJ2-1 NA TRBV27 NA TGTGCCAGCAGAACTCCGAGCTCCTACAATGAGCAGTTCTTC CASRTPSSYNEQFF
TRBJ1-2 NA TRBV13 NA TGTGCCAGCAGCCGCTCCCCGCAGGGACATCTTAACTATGGCTACACCTTC CASSRSPQGHLNYGYTF
TRBJ1-3 NA TRBV19 NA TGTGCCAGTAGTGAGGTTGGAAACACCATATATTTT CASSEVGNTIYF
TRBJ2-3 NA TRBV28 NA TGTGCCAGCAGTAGAGCGGTGTCTAGCACAGATACGCAGTATTTT CASSRAVSSTDTQYF
TRBJ2-3 NA TRBV14 NA TGTGCCAGCAGCCAAGCTGAGGGCACAGATACGCAGTATTTT CASSQAEGTDTQYF
TRBJ2-5 TRBD2 TRBV29-1 NA TGCAGCGTTGGCCCTGGGAGGGATAGAGATGAGACCCAGTACTTC CSVGPGRDRDETQYF
TRBJ1-1 TRBD1 TRBV10-1 NA TGCGCCAGCAGCACAGCCCCCGGGACAACAAGGGGGCGGGGTGTGAACACTGAAGCTTTCTTT CASSTAPGTTRGRGVNTEAFF
TRBJ2-3 TRBD2 TRBV10-2 NA TGCGCCAGCCGTGGACTAGCGGGGTTCGGGCCAGATACGCAGTATTTT CASRGLAGFGPDTQYF
TRBJ1-4 NA TRBV5-1 NA TGCGCCAGCAGCTTCAACAGGCCCTCGGAAGAAAAACTGTTTTTT CASSFNRPSEEKLFF
TRBJ1-4 TRBD1 TRBV10-3 once TGTGCCATCAGTGGGGGACAGTGCGGAAAACTGTTTTTT CAISGGQCGKLFF
TRBJ2-7 NA TRBV6-6 NA TGTGCCAGCAGTTACTCCTCAGGGGGGAATTACGAGCAGTACTTC CASSYSSGGNYEQYF
TRBJ2-1 TRBD2 TRBV4-3 NA TGCGCCAGCAGCCAAGGGTCAGCGGGGATCTGGAATGAGCAGTTCTTC CASSQGSAGIWNEQFF
TRBJ1-5 TRBD1 TRBV4-2 NA TGTGCCAGCAGCCAGGGCACAGGGGGCGGCAATCAGCCCCAGCATTTT CASSQGTGGGNQPQHF
TRBJ2-5 NA TRBV5-8 NA TGTGCCAGCAGCTCGAGCCTAATCCTGTTCGGAGAGGAGACCCAGTACTTC CASSSSLILFGEETQYF
TRBJ1-2 TRBD1 TRBV5-6 NA TGTGCCAGCAGCTTGGGGACAGGGGTTTTCGGCTACACCTTC CASSLGTGVFGYTF
TRBJ1-4 NA TRBV4-1 NA TGCGCCAGCAGCCAAGACCTCTCTTCTGACAGGACTCCTAATGAAAAACTGTTTTTT CASSQDLSSDRTPNEKLFF
TRBJ2-7 TRBD1 TRBV27 NA TGTGCCAGCAGTTACTCCGGGACAGACTCCTACGAGCAGTACTTC CASSYSGTDSYEQYF
TRBJ2-3 NA TRBV29-1 few TGCAGCGTTACACAGGTTAGGGTCACAGATACGCAGTATTTT CSVTQVRVTDTQYF
TRBJ2-1 TRBD2 TRBV6-6 NA TGTGCCAGCCGGGGGACTAGCGGGGTCAATGAGCAGTTCTTC CASRGTSGVNEQFF
TRBJ1-1 NA TRBV28 NA TGTGCCAGCAGTCCCGGGGGGGGGCCCAATACGCCGGACACTGAAGCTTTCTTT CASSPGGGPNTPDTEAFF
TRBJ1-2 NA TRBV7-9 NA TGTGCCAGCAGCTCCTCGGGGGGGCAAGCTAACTATGGCTACACCTTC CASSSSGGQANYGYTF
TRBJ2-2 NA TRBV6-1 NA TGTGCCAGCAGTGAAGAGAACTCCAGGTCCCAGTACACCGGGGAGCTGTTTTTT CASSEENSRSQYTGELFF
TRBJ1-5 NA TRBV11-2 NA TGTGCCAGCAGCCCCGGGGAGCGACAGCCCCAGCATTTT CASSPGERQPQHF
TRBJ1-1 NA TRBV7-9 NA TGTGCCAGCAGCTTTTACAGGGTTGTTAGGAACACTGAAGCTTTCTTT CASSFYRVVRNTEAFF
TRBJ2-2 TRBD1 TRBV18 NA TGTGCCAGCTCCAACAGGGGCGCCGGGGAGCTGTTTTTT CASSNRGAGELFF
TRBJ2-1 TRBD1 TRBV14 NA TGTGCCAGCAGCCACCCCAATAGGACAGGGGGGCACAATGAGCAGTTCTTC CASSHPNRTGGHNEQFF
TRBJ1-2 TRBD1 TRBV7-9 NA TGTGCCAGCAGTAAGGGACAGATTGGCTACGCCTTC CASSKGQIGYAF
TRBJ1-2 TRBD1 TRBV5-1 NA TGCGCCAGCAGCTTGTACTCTGCTCCCGGGACAGGGGCGTATGGCTACACCTTC CASSLYSAPGTGAYGYTF
TRBJ2-3 NA TRBV12-5 NA TGTGCTAGTGGTTTGGTACAGGGAGGGCCCGCAGATACGCAGTATTTT CASGLVQGGPADTQYF
TRBJ1-1 NA TRBV5-1 NA TGCGCCAGCAGCTTGAGGCTCTCCCGCGGGGGGGTGTTTTCGGTCACTGAAGCTTTCTTT CASSLRLSRGGVFSVTEAFF
TRBJ2-1 TRBD2 TRBV28 NA TGTGCCAGCAGTTTGTGGCTAGCGGGGGGGGAGAGTGAGCAGTTCTTC CASSLWLAGGESEQFF
TRBJ2-3 TRBD2 TRBV27 NA TGTGCCAGCAGTTTAGAGGGTCTAGCGGGGGGGCGAGAGCAGTATTTT CASSLEGLAGGREQYF
TRBJ2-3 NA TRBV19 NA TGTGCCAGTAGTATTACAGGGTTGACAGATACGCAGTATTTT CASSITGLTDTQYF
TRBJ2-5 TRBD1 TRBV28 few TGTGCCAGCAGTTGGGACGACAGGGCATGCTCCCAAGAGACCCAGTACTTC CASSWDDRACSQETQYF
TRBJ2-5 NA TRBV27 NA TGTGCCAGCAGCGGAGGCCCTCCCCAAGAGACCCAGTACTTC CASSGGPPQETQYF
TRBJ2-1 TRBD2 TRBV5-1 NA TGCGCCAGCAGCTTCGGGGGGAGCTCCTACAATGAGCAGTTCTTC CASSFGGSSYNEQFF
TRBJ1-6 NA TRBV19 NA TGTGCCAGTAGTATAGAACAGGTTACCAATTCACCCCTCCACTTT CASSIEQVTNSPLHF
TRBJ1-2 NA TRBV19 NA TGTGCCAGTAGTATGACAGCCGTTCCTCCGAAAGGCTACACCTTC CASSMTAVPPKGYTF
TRBJ1-1 TRBD1 TRBV14 once TGTGCCAGCAGCCAAGTGACAGGGATGAACACTGAAGCTTTCTTT CASSQVTGMNTEAFF
TRBJ2-7 TRBD2 TRBV5-1 NA TGCGCCAGCAGGGGGGGAGGGACGGCCTACGAGCAGTACTTC CASRGGGTAYEQYF
TRBJ2-1 TRBD1 TRBV10-1 NA TGCGCCAGCAGTGAGTCGACTCGAGGACAGGGACCGAGGGATGAGCAGTTCTTC CASSESTRGQGPRDEQFF